The 23 T cell receptor beta chains below all came from one sample that was sequenced in a study of human T cells and chemical hapten exposure. Sample time point: patch test 1, 2 weeks after DPC sensitization. Stated treatment: therapeutic diphenylcyclopropenone sensitization with weekly scalp DPC. TCRdb re-called the RACE reads with MiXCR, one entry per CDR3 protein. The sample lists approximately 340,000 distinct CDR3 sequences; about 7% were seen once. The sequencing here drew on whole blood, taken in connection with sensitization to the hapten diphenylcyclopropenone (DPC). All receptors derive from a young woman with alopecia areata. Some clones in this sample may be carry-over from other donors' samples.

This clonotype was found many times. The chain employs TRBV6-2 or TRBV6-3 and TRBJ1-5; D unclear. V lost 4 bases, J lost 4 bases, and 11 bases lay in between. The CDR3 is made up of 14 amino acids. Germline CDR1 reads MNHEY; CDR2 reads SVGEGT. CDR3 in DNA: TGTGCCAGCAGTTCGTTTGCGCTTAATCAGCCCCAGCATTTT. It codes for CASSSFALNQPQHF.

This clonotype has ten or more counts. This sequence joins TRBV29-1 and TRBJ1-1; a possible D gene is TRBD1 (5 bases). CDR1 and CDR2 (germline): SQVTM, ANQGSEA. This CDR3 region has 13 residues. The V gene lost 0 bases and the J gene lost 8 bases, with 13 bases spanning the gap. As DNA, the CDR3 is TGCAGCGTTGAAGATCTTCCGTCAGGGGAAGCTTTCTTT. It is translated as CSVEDLPSGEAFF.

The chain links TRBV21-1 to TRBJ2-3; the D call of TRBD2 is as the table states it, not checked on the DNA. TRBV21-1 is labeled a pseudogene. The CDR3 sequence is 15 residues long. The CDR3 bases are TGTGCCAGCAGAACACAGCGCGGGTTGACAGATACGCAGTATTTT. Translation: CASRTQRGLTDTQYF.

The chain combines TRBV7-9 with TRBJ1-2; D uncertain. Germline CDR1 SEHNR, CDR2 FQNEAQ (reference sequence). Trimming stripped 4 bases from V and 6 bases from J, with 12 bases between. This CDR3 has 13 residues. CDR3 DNA: TGTGCCAGCAGCTACCCGACGATACATGGCTACACCTTC. Protein sequence: CASSYPTIHGYTF.

The DNA of the CDR3 is TGTGCCAGCAGCCCCGGGCAGGGGATTATGAACACTGAAGCTTTCTTT. Translating gives CASSPGQGIMNTEAFF. The chain combines TRBV6-5 with TRBJ1-1, with D possibly matching TRBD1 (6 bases). The CDR3 extends over 16 amino acids. The germline gives CDR1 MNHEY, CDR2 SVGAGI. V was cut by 6 bases and J by 0 bases, with 17 bases left in between.

Only a few counts were recorded for this clonotype. This rearrangement joins TRBV12-3 or TRBV12-4 to TRBJ1-2; D call uncertain. This CDR3 has 14 amino acids. V lost 5 bases to trimming and J lost 0 bases, with 10 bases between them. CDR3: CASSPVRANYGYTF. As DNA, the CDR3 is TGTGCCAGCAGTCCCGTCAGAGCTAACTATGGCTACACCTTC.

This clonotype came up many times. The chain uses TRBV18 and TRBJ1-1, with TRBD1 matching 10 bases. The CDR3 loop spans 14 amino acids. Germline V gene lookup returns CDR1 KGHSH and CDR2 LQKENI. Trimming cost V 5 bases and J 10 bases; bases outside gene matches: 10. The CDR3 loop reads CASSGTGTGEGAFF. The DNA of the CDR3 is TGTGCCAGCTCAGGCACCGGGACAGGGGAGGGAGCTTTCTTT.

V and J are TRBV3-1 and TRBJ1-2; no clear D. The ends were cut back, 4 bases at V and 5 bases at J, with 11 bases in the middle. CDR3 length: 13 amino acids. The germline gives CDR1 LGHDT, CDR2 YNNKEL (reference sequence). CDR3 protein: CASSPSGEYGYTF. CDR3 bases: TGTGCCAGCAGCCCATCCGGCGAGTATGGCTACACCTTC.

The table lists this clonotype with many counts. The chain joins TRBV4-1 to TRBJ1-2; possibly TRBD1 for D (5 bases). The V gene's germline CDR1 is MGHRA and CDR2 YSYEKL. The length of the CDR3 is 14 residues. Trimming removed 5 bases from V and 5 bases from J, with 15 bases in between. The DNA for the CDR3 is TGCGCCAGCAGCAGGTCCGGGGCCGGGTATGGCTACACCTTC. This sequence encodes CASSRSGAGYGYTF.

The chain employs TRBV5-1 and TRBJ1-6, with unresolved D. Trimming took 3 bases from V and 8 from J, leaving 12 bases between them. CDR1 and CDR2 (germline): SGHRS, YFSETQ. The CDR3 runs 14 residues. CDR3 loop: CASSSAGYYSPLHF. For the CDR3, the DNA is TGCGCCAGCAGCTCGGCGGGGTATTATTCACCCCTCCACTTT.

The chain employs TRBV3-1 and TRBJ2-7; unclear D gene. The germline gives CDR1 LGHDT, CDR2 YNNKEL (reference sequence). The ends were cut back, 5 bases at V and 5 bases at J, with 13 bases in the middle. CDR3 length: 13 amino acids. CDR3 in DNA: TGTGCCAGCAGCTACGCCCCTCTGCACGAGCAGTACTTC. This gives the protein CASSYAPLHEQYF.

This clonotype was detected many times. The chain has TRBV7-8 and TRBJ2-2; D call uncertain. Germline V gene data show CDR1 as SGHVS and CDR2 as FQNEAQ. V dropped 1 base and J dropped 4 bases, with 4 bases sitting between them. The CDR3 consists of 13 residues. CDR3 region: CASSLVSTGELFF. The CDR3 nucleotides read TGTGCCAGCAGCTTAGTCAGCACCGGGGAGCTGTTTTTT.

The chain joins TRBV6-6 to TRBJ2-5, with 8 bases aligning to TRBD1. CDR1 and CDR2 from the germline V gene are MNHNY and SVGAGI (reference sequence). V shed 7 bases, J shed 5 bases, and the junction held 9 bases outside the gene matches. The CDR3 loop spans 14 amino acids. This CDR3 is CASTQPGGYETQYF. The CDR3 coding sequence is TGTGCCAGCACACAACCAGGGGGCTACGAGACCCAGTACTTC.

This clonotype was counted at least ten times. The genes are TRBV14 and TRBJ2-5, with no clear D. Germline V gene sequence: CDR1 SGHDN, CDR2 FVKESK. The V gene lost 0 bases and the J gene lost 4 bases, with 15 bases spanning the gap. The length of the CDR3 is 16 residues. The DNA for the CDR3 is TGTGCCAGCAGCCAAGACTTATGGGCCGCGCGAGAGACCCAGTACTTC. As protein: CASSQDLWAARETQYF.

The sample holds many counts of this clonotype. V and J are TRBV12-5 and TRBJ2-3; D not resolved. Germline V gives CDR1 LGHNT, CDR2 FRNRAP. The V gene lost 3 bases and the J gene lost 3 bases, with 16 bases spanning the gap. The CDR3 runs 16 residues. This chain's CDR3 is CASGFGLNPRTDTQYF. Here the CDR3 DNA reads TGTGCTAGTGGTTTCGGCCTTAATCCCCGAACAGATACGCAGTATTTT.

V and J are TRBV6-5 and TRBJ1-3; 8 positions agree with TRBD1. From germline, CDR1 is MNHEY and CDR2 SVGAGI. This CDR3 comprises 15 residues. The V and J ends lost 5 bases and 1 base, in that order; junction bases with no gene match: 4. In nucleotides, the CDR3 is TGTGCCAGCAGTGTCAGGGGGCGTTCTGGAAACACCATATATTTT. Its protein product is CASSVRGRSGNTIYF.

This rearrangement joins TRBV5-4 to TRBJ1-1; a possible D gene is TRBD1 (6 bases). Trimming cost V 6 bases and J 2 bases, with 23 bases left between them. Germline values: CDR1 SGHNT, CDR2 YYREEE (reference sequence). The CDR3 is 17 residues long. The CDR3 DNA reads as TGTGCCAGCACCATATTCAGCTTAGGACAGACAAACACTGAAGCTTTCTTT. Translating it yields CASTIFSLGQTNTEAFF. The variable domain in full, with the rest retrieved from reference TRBV5-4 and TRBJ1-1, is ETGVTQSPTHLIKTRGQQVTLRCSSQSGHNTVSWYQQALGQGPQFIFQYYREEENGRGNFPPRFSGLQFPNYSSELNVNALELDDSALYLCASTIFSLGQTNTEAFFGQGTRLTVV.

In this sample, this clonotype turned up many times. The chain has TRBV7-2 and TRBJ1-2; 7 positions match TRBD1. Germline-derived CDR1 and CDR2 are SGHTA and FQGNSA. The V gene end was trimmed by 1 base and the J gene end by 5 bases; junction bases not matched to a gene: 7. The length of the CDR3 is 15 residues. The chain's CDR3 is CASSLDRGQRYGYTF. The CDR3 region has the DNA TGTGCCAGCAGCTTAGACAGGGGACAGCGATATGGCTACACCTTC.

The genes are TRBV7-9 and TRBJ1-5; D ambiguous. CDR1 is SEHNR and CDR2 is FQNEAQ in the germline V gene (reference sequence). Trimming took off 0 bases at V and 3 bases at J, with 9 bases between the two ends. This CDR3 has 15 amino acids. CDR3 sequence reads: CASSLASAPNQPQHF. The CDR3 region has the DNA TGTGCCAGCAGCTTAGCGAGCGCTCCCAATCAGCCCCAGCATTTT.

This chain joins TRBV20-1 and TRBJ2-7; perhaps TRBD2 as D (6 bases). In germline, CDR1 is DFQATT, CDR2 SNEGSKA (reference sequence). This CDR3 is 14 amino acids long. Trimming removed 0 bases at V and 2 bases at J, with 11 bases between. The CDR3 here is CSARDQRGTYEQYF. Written as DNA, the CDR3 is TGCAGTGCTAGAGATCAACGGGGGACCTACGAGCAGTACTTC.

The CDR3 bases are TGTGCCAGCAGCGGTACAGGGTCCACTGAAGCTTTCTTT. Its translation is CASSGTGSTEAFF. The chain employs TRBV7-9 and TRBJ1-1; possibly TRBD1 for D (6 bases). The CDR3 runs 13 residues. Germline assignment: CDR1 SEHNR and CDR2 FQNEAQ (reference sequence). The V end was cut by 5 bases, the J end by 4 bases, with 11 bases between. The full variable domain, in which reference TRBV7-9 and TRBJ1-1 provide the parts outside the CDR3, is DTGVSQNPRHKITKRGQNVTFRCDPISEHNRLYWYRQTLGQGPEFLTYFQNEAQLEKSRLLSDRFSAERPKGSFSTLEIQRTEQGDSAMYLCASSGTGSTEAFFGQGTRLTVV.

This clonotype has only a few counts. The genes are TRBV7-2 and TRBJ1-4, with TRBD1 identical over 9 bases. J lost 8 bases, V lost 6 bases, and 10 bases had no gene match. This CDR3 spans 15 amino acids. Germline CDR1 reads SGHTA; CDR2 reads FQGNSA. The CDR3 sequence is CASSLVRGTGEKLFF. DNA of the CDR3: TGTGCCAGCAGTCTTGTAAGGGGGACAGGGGAAAAACTGTTTTTT.

This clonotype was detected ten times or more. The V gene is TRBV12-3 or TRBV12-4, the J gene TRBJ1-5, with D possibly matching TRBD1 (5 bases). The CDR3 loop spans 13 amino acids. Trimming cost V 1 base and J 5 bases, with 6 bases left between them. CDR3 protein: CASSLGGDQPQHF. The CDR3 DNA reads TGTGCCAGCAGTTTAGGGGGGGATCAGCCCCAGCATTTT.